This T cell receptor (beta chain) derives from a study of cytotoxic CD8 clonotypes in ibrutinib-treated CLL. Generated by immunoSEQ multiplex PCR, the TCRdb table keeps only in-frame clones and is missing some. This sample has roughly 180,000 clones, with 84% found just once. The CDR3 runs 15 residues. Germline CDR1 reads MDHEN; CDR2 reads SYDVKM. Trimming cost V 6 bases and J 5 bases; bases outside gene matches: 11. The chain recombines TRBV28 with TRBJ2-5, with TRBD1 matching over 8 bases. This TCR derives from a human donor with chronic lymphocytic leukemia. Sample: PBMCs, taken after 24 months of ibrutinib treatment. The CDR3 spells CASSKNRGRTETQYF. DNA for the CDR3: TGTGCCAGCAGCAAAAACAGGGGGAGGACGGAGACCCAGTACTTC.